This T cell receptor beta chain was sequenced during a study of T-cell memory formation after mild COVID-19. Study at large: The two donors had largely donor-specific TCR clusters. Regarding the study as a whole: Clones contracting over day 15 to 85 were CD4/CD8 balanced, with later expanders leaning CD4+.

This clonotype has just a few counts. No antigen is known for it. TCR alpha and TCR beta cDNA libraries carrying sample barcodes and UMIs came from 5'RACE with constant-segment primers. TCRdb recomputed calls from the 5' RACE reads with MiXCR, one row per CDR3 protein. Of 450,000 to 650,000 distinct CDR3 sequences in the sample, roughly 20% are singletons; the top ten hold around an eighth. Germline V lookup: CDR1 LGHNA, CDR2 YSLEER. V gave up 8 bases and J gave up 4 bases; unmatched junction bases: 8. The CDR3 is 15 residues long. The chain employs TRBV4-3 and TRBJ1-2; 12 bases fit TRBD1. The sample consisted of PBMCs or a T cell subset sorted from them (not recorded which). The TCR comes from an adult woman who had mild COVID-19 (a few samples of this study predate the infection). Cell type and time point are not known. CDR3 amino acids: CASGSGTGGGYGYTF. CDR3 in DNA: TGCGCCAGCGGATCCGGGACAGGGGGCGGCTATGGCTACACCTTC.